Sequencing of this T cell receptor beta chain was carried out in a study of CD8 T cells in ankylosing spondylitis. Findings of the study overall: One TCR beta motif, made up of roughly 8 highly homologous variants, appeared characteristic of ankylosing spondylitis blood. Disease-associated clonotypes exhibited CD8+ identity and were relatively infrequent in peripheral blood. Disease-linked clones reportedly showed significant enrichment in matched ankylosing spondylitis synovial fluid.

This clonotype was seen a handful of times. Its target is not known. The authors made TCR beta libraries by quantitative 5'-RACE with molecular barcodes. Each CDR3 protein gets one entry after TCRdb re-called the 5' RACE reads with MiXCR. This sample has a few hundred thousand distinct CDR3 sequences, with roughly 20% found just once. This CDR3 comprises 13 residues. Germline CDR1 and CDR2: DFQATT and SNEGSKA (reference sequence). The V and J ends lost 3 bases and 3 bases respectively, with 11 bases between them. This clonotype originated in a male donor with ankylosing spondylitis or in good health (not recorded which). Sequenced material: blood, either unsorted or a sorted T cell fraction (not recorded which). The chain joins TRBV20-1 to TRBJ1-1; D is perhaps TRBD1 (5 bases). This CDR3 is CSASPWGDTEAFF. The CDR3, as DNA: TGCAGTGCTAGCCCGTGGGGGGACACTGAAGCTTTCTTT.